These T cell receptor beta chains were read from a single sample in a study of T cell changes during pregnancy in multiple sclerosis. Using immunoSEQ multiplex PCR, the repertoire was profiled, and TCRdb retains in-frame clones only, with some absent. This table holds about 80,000 clones, roughly 92% found once. The specimen was CD4+ T cells from peripheral blood mononuclear cells, collected before pregnancy. The receptors were sampled from a female donor with multiple sclerosis, enrolled in a pregnancy study. The CDR3 runs from the conserved cysteine through the conserved F or W. D genes are given only for firm matches.

length: 14; D: NA; V: TRBV2; J: TRBJ2-1; DNA: TGTGCCAGCATTGAGAACGGAGCTTACAATGAGCAGTTCTTC; CDR3: CASIENGAYNEQFF
length: 11; D: NA; V: TRBV30; J: TRBJ2-1; DNA: TGTGCCTGGAGTGTGGGACATCAGCAGTTCTTC; CDR3: CAWSVGHQQFF
length: 14; D: NA; V: TRBV7-3; J: TRBJ2-1; DNA: TGTGCCAGCAGCCCTAACTTAGCGCGAGGTGAGCAGTTCTTC; CDR3: CASSPNLARGEQFF
length: 14; D: NA; V: TRBV28; J: TRBJ2-1; DNA: TGTGCCAGCAGTTCTCGGCGGGAAAGGAATGAGCAGTTCTTC; CDR3: CASSSRRERNEQFF
length: 17; D: TRBD1; V: TRBV4-1; J: TRBJ2-3; DNA: TGCGCCAGCAGCCCAACCGGGACAGACCAACCGACAGATACGCAGTATTTT; CDR3: CASSPTGTDQPTDTQYF
length: 11; D: NA; V: TRBV19; J: TRBJ1-5; DNA: TGTGCCAGTAGTAGATATCAGTTTTGGCATTTT; CDR3: CASSRYQFWHF
length: 16; D: NA; V: TRBV9; J: TRBJ2-3; DNA: TGTGCCAGCAGCGCTATAGTGAGCCTAAGCACAGATACGCAGTATTTT; CDR3: CASSAIVSLSTDTQYF
length: 15; D: TRBD2; V: TRBV13; J: TRBJ2-1; DNA: TGTGCCAGCAGCTTCCTTCGGGGGGGGTACTATGAGCAGTTCTTC; CDR3: CASSFLRGGYYEQFF
length: 13; D: TRBD1; V: TRBV27; J: TRBJ1-2; DNA: TGTGCCAGCAAAGGGGACAGGACCTATGGCTACACCTTC; CDR3: CASKGDRTYGYTF
length: 14; D: TRBD1; V: TRBV30; J: TRBJ2-1; DNA: TGTGCCTGGATTTCCGGGACAGGGCTAAATGAGCAGTTCTTC; CDR3: CAWISGTGLNEQFF
length: 12; D: NA; V: TRBV6-5; J: TRBJ2-5; DNA: TGTGCCAGCACCTCAGGGTCCGAGACCCAGTACTTC; CDR3: CASTSGSETQYF
length: 14; D: TRBD2; V: TRBV5-1; J: TRBJ2-7; DNA: TGCGCCAGCAGCTTGGTTAGCGGGGGTTACGAGCAGTACTTC; CDR3: CASSLVSGGYEQYF
length: 19; D: NA; V: TRBV10-3; J: TRBJ2-6; DNA: TGTGCCACCGGAACGCCCCCGGGACAAAGAAGCTCTGGGGCCAACGTCCTGACTTTC; CDR3: CATGTPPGQRSSGANVLTF
length: 14; D: TRBD1; V: TRBV6-5; J: TRBJ1-1; DNA: TGTGCCAGCAGTCGACAGGGGAGGGACACTGAAGCTTTCTTT; CDR3: CASSRQGRDTEAFF
length: 14; D: TRBD1; V: TRBV11-2; J: TRBJ1-2; DNA: TGTGCCAGCAGCTTAGGTGCAGGGGGTTATGGCTACACCTTC; CDR3: CASSLGAGGYGYTF
length: 14; D: NA; V: TRBV9; J: TRBJ2-7; DNA: TGTGCCAGCAGCTCGGACATCACGTCCTACGAGCAGTACTTC; CDR3: CASSSDITSYEQYF
length: 13; D: TRBD1; V: TRBV6-1; J: TRBJ1-4; DNA: TGTGCCAGCAGCTTCAGGGGGCATGAAAAACTGTTTTTT; CDR3: CASSFRGHEKLFF